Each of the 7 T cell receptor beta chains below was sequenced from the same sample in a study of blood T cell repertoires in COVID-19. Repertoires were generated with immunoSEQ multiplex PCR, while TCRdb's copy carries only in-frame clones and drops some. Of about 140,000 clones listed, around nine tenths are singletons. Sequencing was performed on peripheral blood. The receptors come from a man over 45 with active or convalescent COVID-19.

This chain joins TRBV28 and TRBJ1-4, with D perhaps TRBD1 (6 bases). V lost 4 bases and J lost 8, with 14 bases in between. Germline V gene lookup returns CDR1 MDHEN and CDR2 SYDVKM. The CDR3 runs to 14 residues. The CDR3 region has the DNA TGTGCCAGCAGTTCAGGGGAAAGTCTGGAAAAACTGTTTTTT. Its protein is CASSSGESLEKLFF.

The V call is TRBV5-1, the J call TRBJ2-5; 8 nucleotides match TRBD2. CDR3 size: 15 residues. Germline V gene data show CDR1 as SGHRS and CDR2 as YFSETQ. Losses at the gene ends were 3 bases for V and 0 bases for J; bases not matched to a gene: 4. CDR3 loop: CASSSGTSNQETQYF. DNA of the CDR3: TGCGCCAGCAGCTCCGGGACTAGTAACCAAGAGACCCAGTACTTC.

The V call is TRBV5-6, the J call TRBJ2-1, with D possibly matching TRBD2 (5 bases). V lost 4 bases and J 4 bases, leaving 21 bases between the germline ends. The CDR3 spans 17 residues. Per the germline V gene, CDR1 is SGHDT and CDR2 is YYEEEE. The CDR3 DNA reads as TGTGCCAGCAGCCCACCGCCCCATAAGGAGCGGTACAATGAGCAGTTCTTC. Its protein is CASSPPPHKERYNEQFF.

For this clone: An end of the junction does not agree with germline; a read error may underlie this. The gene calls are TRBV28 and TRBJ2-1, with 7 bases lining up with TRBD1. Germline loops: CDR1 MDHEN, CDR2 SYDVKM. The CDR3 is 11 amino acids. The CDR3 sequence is CASSTGTVALF. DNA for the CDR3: TGTGCCAGCAGCACCGGGACAGTGGCGCTCTTC.

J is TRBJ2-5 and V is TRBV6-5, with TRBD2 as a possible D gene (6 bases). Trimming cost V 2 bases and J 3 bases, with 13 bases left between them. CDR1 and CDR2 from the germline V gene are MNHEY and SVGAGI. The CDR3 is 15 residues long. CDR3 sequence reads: CASSYRGGPKETQYF. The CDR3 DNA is TGTGCCAGCAGTTACCGCGGAGGGCCGAAAGAGACCCAGTACTTC.

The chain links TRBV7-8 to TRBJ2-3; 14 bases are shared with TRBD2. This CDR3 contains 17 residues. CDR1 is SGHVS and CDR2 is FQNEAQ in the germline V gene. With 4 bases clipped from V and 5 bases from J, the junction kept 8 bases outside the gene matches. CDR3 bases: TGTGCCAGCAGCTGGGGGGGACTAGCGGGAGTGGGAGATACGCAGTATTTT. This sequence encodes CASSWGGLAGVGDTQYF.

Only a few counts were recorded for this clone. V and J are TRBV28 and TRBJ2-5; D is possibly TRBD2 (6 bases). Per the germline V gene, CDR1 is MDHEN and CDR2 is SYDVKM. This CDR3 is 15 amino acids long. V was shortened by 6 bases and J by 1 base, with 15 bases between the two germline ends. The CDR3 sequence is CASRPGRDFQETQYF. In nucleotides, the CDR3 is TGTGCCAGCAGGCCCGGCCGGGACTTCCAAGAGACCCAGTACTTC.